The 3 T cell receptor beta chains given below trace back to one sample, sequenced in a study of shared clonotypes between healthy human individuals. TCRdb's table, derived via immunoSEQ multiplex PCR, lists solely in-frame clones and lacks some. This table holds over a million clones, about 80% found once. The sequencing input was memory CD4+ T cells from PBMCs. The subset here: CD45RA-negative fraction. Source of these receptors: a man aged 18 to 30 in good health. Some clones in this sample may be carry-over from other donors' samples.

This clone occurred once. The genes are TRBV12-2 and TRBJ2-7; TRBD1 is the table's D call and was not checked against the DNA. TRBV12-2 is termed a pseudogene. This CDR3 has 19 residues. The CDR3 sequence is CASRLAGGRTGATPGEQYF. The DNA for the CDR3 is TGTGCAAGTCGCTTAGCGGGGGGGCGGACAGGGGCCACCCCAGGCGAGCAGTACTTC.

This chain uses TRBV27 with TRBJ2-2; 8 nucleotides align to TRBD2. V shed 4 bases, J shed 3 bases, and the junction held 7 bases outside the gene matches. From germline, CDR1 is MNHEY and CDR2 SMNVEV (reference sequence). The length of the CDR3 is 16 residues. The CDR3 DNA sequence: TGTGCCAGCAGTTCCGGGGTAGCGGGATACACCGGGGAGCTGTTTTTT. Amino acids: CASSSGVAGYTGELFF.

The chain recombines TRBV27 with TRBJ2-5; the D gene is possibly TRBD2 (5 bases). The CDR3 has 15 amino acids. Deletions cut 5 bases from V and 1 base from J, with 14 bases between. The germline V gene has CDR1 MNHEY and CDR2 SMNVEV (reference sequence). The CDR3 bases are TGTGCCAGCAGTCGGAGGACTGGCATCCAAGAGACCCAGTACTTC. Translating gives CASSRRTGIQETQYF.